Listed below are T cell receptor beta chains from one sample, sequenced in a study of OX40 agonist ivuxolimab in advanced cancers. Generated by immunoSEQ multiplex PCR, the TCRdb table keeps only in-frame clones and is missing some. Of roughly 45,000 clones in the sample, 80% to 85% were seen once. The sample in question was CD4+ or CD8+ T cells sorted from blood, obtained in a trial of the OX40 agonist ivuxolimab. The receptor set was obtained from an adult with an advanced solid tumor such as melanoma, head and neck, liver or kidney cancer. Each CDR3 is given with its conserved first and last residue.

J: TRBJ1-3
V: TRBV11-2
CDR3: CASSRLGTGISGNTIYF

J: TRBJ1-5
V: TRBV19
CDR3: CASSMGFRSNQPQHF

J: TRBJ2-1
V: TRBV5-6
CDR3: CASSLLAGGLNEQFF

J: TRBJ2-5
V: TRBV5-6
CDR3: CASSSIEAFETQYF

J: TRBJ2-5
V: TRBV18
CDR3: CASSRSGLADQETQYF

J: TRBJ2-1
V: TRBV19
CDR3: CASPLEGAASSYNEQFF

J: TRBJ2-2
V: TRBV18
CDR3: CASSPLDSGELFF

J: TRBJ2-3
V: TRBV4-1
CDR3: CASSQFTSGSMDTQYF

J: TRBJ1-5
V: TRBV18
CDR3: CASSPTPQDRFNQPQHF

J: TRBJ2-7
V: TRBV19
CDR3: CASSLGEGGSYEQYF

J: TRBJ2-7
V: TRBV6-5
CDR3: CASSDSYEQYF

J: TRBJ1-2
V: TRBV6-6
CDR3: CASSYAANYGYTF

J: TRBJ1-3
V: TRBV2
CDR3: CASSEESENTIYF

J: TRBJ2-3
V: TRBV7-6
CDR3: CASSPEGDRGTQYF

J: TRBJ2-5
V: TRBV5-6
CDR3: CASSLVQGKETQYF

J: TRBJ1-3
V: TRBV7-9
CDR3: CASSLGSGNTIYF

J: TRBJ2-4
V: TRBV21-1
CDR3: CASSNTGAGPQNIQYF

J: TRBJ1-4
V: TRBV7-9
CDR3: CASSPAVANEKLFF

J: TRBJ2-1
V: TRBV2
CDR3: CASSAAAGSSYNEQFF

J: TRBJ1-1
V: TRBV5-1
CDR3: CASSFLGQANTEAFF

J: TRBJ2-7
V: TRBV19
CDR3: CASSRGGKWYEQYF

J: TRBJ1-5
V: TRBV6-5
CDR3: CATHTPNQPQHF

J: TRBJ2-7
V: TRBV6-5
CDR3: CASSYRTPPDGEQYF

J: TRBJ1-5
V: TRBV7-8
CDR3: CASSLWTDQPQHF

J: TRBJ2-3
V: TRBV7-2
CDR3: CASSLELAGADTQYF

J: TRBJ2-6
V: TRBV9
CDR3: CASSVLPRTDFSGANVLTF

J: TRBJ2-7
V: TRBV16
CDR3: CASSQSPYEQYF

J: TRBJ1-1
V: TRBV7-9
CDR3: CASSAWSGGAEAFF

J: TRBJ2-7
V: TRBV10-3
CDR3: CAISDSVGSYEQYF

J: TRBJ2-6
V: TRBV19
CDR3: CASIGQPFSGANVLTF

J: TRBJ1-6
V: TRBV11-2
CDR3: CASSRGSQYNSPLHF